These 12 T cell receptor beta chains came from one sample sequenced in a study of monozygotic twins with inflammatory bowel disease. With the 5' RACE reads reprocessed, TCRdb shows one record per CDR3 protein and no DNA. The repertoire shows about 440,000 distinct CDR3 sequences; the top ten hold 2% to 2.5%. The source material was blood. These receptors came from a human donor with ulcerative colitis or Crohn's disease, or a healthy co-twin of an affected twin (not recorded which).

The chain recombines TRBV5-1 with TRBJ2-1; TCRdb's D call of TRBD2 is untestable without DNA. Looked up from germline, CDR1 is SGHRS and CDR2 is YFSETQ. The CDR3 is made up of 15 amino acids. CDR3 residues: CASSTAGGGYNEQFF.

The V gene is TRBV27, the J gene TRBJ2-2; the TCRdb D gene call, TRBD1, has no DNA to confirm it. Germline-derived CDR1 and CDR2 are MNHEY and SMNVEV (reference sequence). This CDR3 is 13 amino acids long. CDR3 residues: CASIGTGAGELFF.

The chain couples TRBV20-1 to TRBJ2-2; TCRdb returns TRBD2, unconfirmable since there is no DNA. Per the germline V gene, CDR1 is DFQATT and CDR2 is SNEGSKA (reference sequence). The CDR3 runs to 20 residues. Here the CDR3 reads CSARERPALAGVGNTGELFF.

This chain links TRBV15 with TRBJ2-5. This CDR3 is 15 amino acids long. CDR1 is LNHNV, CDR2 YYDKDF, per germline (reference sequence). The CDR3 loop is CATSRERYTAETQYF.

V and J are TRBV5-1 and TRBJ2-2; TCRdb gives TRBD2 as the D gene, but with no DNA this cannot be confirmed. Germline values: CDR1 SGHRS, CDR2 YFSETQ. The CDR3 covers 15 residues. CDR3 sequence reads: CASSADLPNTGELFF.

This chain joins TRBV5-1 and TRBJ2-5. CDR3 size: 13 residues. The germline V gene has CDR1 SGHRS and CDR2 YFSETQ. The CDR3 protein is CASSETPQETQYF.

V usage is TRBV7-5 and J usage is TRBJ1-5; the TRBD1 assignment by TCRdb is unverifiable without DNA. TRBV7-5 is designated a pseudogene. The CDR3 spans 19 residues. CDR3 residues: CISVPEEKSDRWWIRPQHF.

CDR3 residues: CASSQDSGGSYNEQFF. V usage is TRBV3-1 and J usage is TRBJ2-1. Germline CDR1 is LGHDT and CDR2 is YNNKEL (reference sequence). The CDR3 totals 16 residues.

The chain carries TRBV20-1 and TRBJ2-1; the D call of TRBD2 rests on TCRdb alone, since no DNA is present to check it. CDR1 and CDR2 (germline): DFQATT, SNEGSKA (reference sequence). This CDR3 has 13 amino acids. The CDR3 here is CSPRGLAGLEQFF.

CDR3 residues: CASSLGGTGAAYEQYF. The chain recombines TRBV5-1 with TRBJ2-7; the D gene TCRdb calls, TRBD1, cannot be checked with no DNA. From germline, CDR1 is SGHRS and CDR2 YFSETQ. The CDR3 length is 16 residues.

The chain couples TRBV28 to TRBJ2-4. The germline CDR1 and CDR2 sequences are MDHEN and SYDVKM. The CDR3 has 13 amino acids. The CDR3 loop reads CASKPTLKNIQYF.

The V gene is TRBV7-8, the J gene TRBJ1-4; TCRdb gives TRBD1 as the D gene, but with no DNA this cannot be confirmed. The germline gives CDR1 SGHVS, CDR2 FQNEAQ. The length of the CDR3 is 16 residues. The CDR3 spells CASSPDRGGYGEKLFF.